This TCR beta chain derives from a study of shared clonotypes between healthy human individuals. About the study: CD8 memory received one plate per donor, CD8 naive two, CD4 memory three and CD4 naive three.

This table comes from immunoSEQ multiplex PCR, and its TCRdb copy is limited to in-frame clones, with some not included. The table shows about 700,000 clones, with roughly 70% occurring only once. Germline V gene data show CDR1 as SGHRS and CDR2 as YFSETQ. The CDR3 has 14 residues. V was shortened by 3 bases and J by 6 bases, with 16 bases between the two germline ends. Adults of Caucasian background living in Nashville, Tennessee made up all donors. To note about this clone: Its target is not known.

General study results and limits: The genetic and exposure-history diversity represented was limited by few donors.

The chain joins TRBV5-1 to TRBJ2-7; possible D gene TRBD2, 6 bases. Sequencing used memory CD4+ T cells sorted from blood. Subset defined: CD45RA-negative fraction. The clonotype was recovered from a woman aged 25 to 45 in good health. CDR3 sequence (DNA): TGCGCCAGCAGCTCTCAGGGACTCGATGGCGAGCAGTACTTC. Amino acids: CASSSQGLDGEQYF.